These 10 T cell receptor beta chains came from one sample sequenced in a study of cytomegalovirus exposure and HLA in healthy donors. Generated by immunoSEQ multiplex PCR, the TCRdb table keeps only in-frame clones and is missing some. The sample lists 200,000 to 250,000 clones, about 90% seen once, with around 1.1% in the top ten. The specimen was PBMCs. All receptors derive from a woman aged 18-29 years in good health and CMV-seronegative.

The rearrangement uses TRBV4-1 and TRBJ1-6; TRBD1 is a possible D gene (5 bases). The CDR3 is 14 residues long. V dropped 2 bases and J dropped 10 bases, with 12 bases sitting between them. In germline, CDR1 is MGHRA, CDR2 YSYEKL. CDR3 protein: CASSQNGGVSPLHF. The CDR3 DNA is TGCGCCAGCAGCCAAAATGGGGGGGTCTCACCCCTCCACTTT.

The chain is built from TRBV21-1 and TRBJ2-3; the table gives TRBD2 as D, unverified against the DNA. TRBV21-1 is noted as a pseudogene. The CDR3 is 19 amino acids. DNA of the CDR3: TGTGCCAGCAGCTCACAACAGGGTAGCGGGGACGCTAGCACAGATACGCAGTATTTT. Protein product: CASSSQQGSGDASTDTQYF.

In DNA form, the CDR3 reads TGCAGCGTTTCGGGTGGAGAAAAACTGTTTTTT. It yields the protein CSVSGGEKLFF. The V and J genes are TRBV29-1 and TRBJ1-4, with D uncertain. In germline, CDR1 is SQVTM, CDR2 ANQGSEA. The length of the CDR3 is 11 residues. V was shortened by 5 bases and J by 8 bases, with 9 bases between the two germline ends.

The chain uses TRBV7-8 and TRBJ2-1, with 12 positions matching TRBD1. V was pared by 5 bases and J by 8 bases, with 10 bases of the junction left unmatched. The CDR3 runs 16 residues. CDR1 and CDR2 (germline): SGHVS, FQNEAQ. CDR3 amino acids: CASSPHAGQGAYEQFF. The CDR3 DNA is TGTGCCAGCAGCCCGCACGCGGGACAGGGGGCATATGAGCAGTTCTTC.

This clone was found once. This rearrangement joins TRBV6-6 to TRBJ2-1; tentative D call: TRBD2 (6 bases). The CDR3 runs to 14 residues. Trimming removed 5 bases at V and 2 bases at J, with 10 bases between. From germline, CDR1 is MNHNY and CDR2 SVGAGI (reference sequence). The CDR3 DNA is TGTGCCAGCAGTCCTAGCGTCCCCTACAATGAGCAGTTCTTC. Translating gives CASSPSVPYNEQFF.

V usage is TRBV15 and J usage is TRBJ1-1, with unresolved D. Germline V gene data show CDR1 as LNHNV and CDR2 as YYDKDF (reference sequence). The CDR3 contains 13 residues. V lost 5 bases, J lost 2 bases, and 9 bases lay in between. For the CDR3, the DNA is TGTGCCACCAGCTTCGGACTTAACACTGAAGCTTTCTTT. Its translation is CATSFGLNTEAFF. Full variable domain (remainder filled in from reference TRBV15 and TRBJ1-1): DAMVIQNPRYQVTQFGKPVTLSCSQTLNHNVMYWYQQKSSQAPKLLFHYYDKDFNNEADTPDNFQSRRPNTSFCFLDIRSPGLGDTAMYLCATSFGLNTEAFFGQGTRLTVV.

Details on this clone: This sample also contains other DNA sequences that code for the same CDR3. This chain uses TRBV5-1 with TRBJ1-2, with 12 nucleotides matching TRBD1. Looked up from germline, CDR1 is SGHRS and CDR2 is YFSETQ. V dropped 3 bases and J dropped 8; count of bases not matched to a gene: 5. The CDR3 contains 14 residues. The CDR3 region has the DNA TGCGCCAGCAGCTCGGGACAGGGGGCGCGGGGCTACACCTTC. Protein: CASSSGQGARGYTF. The variable domain in full, with the rest retrieved from reference TRBV5-1 and TRBJ1-2, is KAGVTQTPRYLIKTRGQQVTLSCSPISGHRSVSWYQQTPGQGLQFLFEYFSETQRNKGNFPGRFSGRQFSNSRSEMNVSTLELGDSALYLCASSSGQGARGYTFGSGTRLTVV.

The V call is TRBV30, the J call TRBJ2-1; the match to TRBD1 covers 8 bases. The CDR3 runs 14 residues. Germline V gene lookup returns CDR1 GTSNPN and CDR2 SVGIG (reference sequence). Trimming cost V 8 bases and J 3 bases; bases outside gene matches: 9. CDR3 in DNA: TGTGCCACTTTTACAGGGGGACGCTACAATGAGCAGTTCTTC. It specifies CATFTGGRYNEQFF.

The chain is built from TRBV5-4 and TRBJ1-2; 8 positions agree with TRBD1. The CDR3 is 17 amino acids. Germline V CDR1 and CDR2: SGHNT, YYREEE (reference sequence). V shed 3 bases and J 7 bases; nucleotides not matched to a gene: 17. This CDR3 reads CASSYGQGSFLSGGYTF. In DNA form, the CDR3 reads TGTGCCAGCAGCTACGGACAGGGCAGTTTTCTATCCGGTGGCTACACCTTC.

Turning to this clone: Other DNA sequences in the same sample also yield this CDR3. This sequence joins TRBV30 and TRBJ2-7; 7 bases agree with TRBD2. Germline CDR1 is GTSNPN and CDR2 is SVGIG (reference sequence). The CDR3 consists of 14 residues. The V gene end was trimmed by 0 bases and the J gene end by 1 base; junction bases not matched to a gene: 3. This CDR3 is CAWSVGGSSYEQYF. In DNA form, the CDR3 reads TGTGCCTGGAGTGTGGGGGGGTCATCCTACGAGCAGTACTTC.